This is a list of T cell receptor beta chains from one sample in a study of T cell changes during pregnancy in multiple sclerosis. Using immunoSEQ multiplex PCR, the repertoire was profiled, and TCRdb retains in-frame clones only, with some absent. The sample records about 73,000 clones, roughly 90% being singletons. The sample here was peripheral blood, taken after pregnancy. All receptors derive from a female donor in good health, enrolled as a control in a pregnancy study. Both conserved end residues are part of each CDR3. D genes are given only for firm matches. Size tells how often a clone was seen (once, few, many) or the class of an expanded clone, and some rows leave it out.

d_call	v_call	clone_size	j_call	cdr3_nt	cdr3_aa
.	TRBV6-5	.	TRBJ1-2	TGTGCCAGCAGCTACCGACGACAGTCTACGGCCAATTCACACACCTTC	CASSYRRQSTANSHTF
.	TRBV5-4	.	TRBJ2-2	TGTGCCAGCAGCAGGGACTCTGACACCGGGGAGCTGTTTTTT	CASSRDSDTGELFF
TRBD2	TRBV27	.	TRBJ2-3	TGTGCCAGCAGTTTGGGACTAGCCTCGCCAGATACGCAGTATTTT	CASSLGLASPDTQYF
TRBD1	TRBV5-6	.	TRBJ1-4	TGTGCCAGCAGCTATGGACAGGGGGAGGATGAAAAACTGTTTTTT	CASSYGQGEDEKLFF
.	TRBV5-6	.	TRBJ1-2	TGTGCCAGCAGCTTAATCCTAGGTGGCTACACCTTC	CASSLILGGYTF
TRBD1	TRBV18	.	TRBJ1-1	TGTGCCAGCTCACCCGGACAGGGAGCTTTCTTT	CASSPGQGAFF
TRBD1	TRBV19	few	TRBJ1-2	TGTGCCAGTAGTATATTGGGACAGCTTAACTATGGCTACACCTTC	CASSILGQLNYGYTF
.	TRBV19	.	TRBJ2-7	TGTGCCAGTAGTGGCACAGGTCGCGGCTACGAGCAGTACTTC	CASSGTGRGYEQYF
TRBD2	TRBV7-2	.	TRBJ2-5	TGTGCCAGCAGCTTAGCGAGGGCTAGCGGGGGGGCGCGGCAAGAGACCCAGTACTTC	CASSLARASGGARQETQYF
TRBD2	TRBV28	.	TRBJ2-1	TGTGCCAGCAGTTCCAAACGGCCGAGCGGGGGGGCCCTTAATGAGCAGTTCTTC	CASSSKRPSGGALNEQFF
.	TRBV4-3	.	TRBJ1-3	TGCGCCAGCAGCCAAGGGGGGGGCCCTGGAAACACCATATATTTT	CASSQGGGPGNTIYF
.	TRBV12-5	.	TRBJ1-4	TGTGCTAGTGGTTTAACAGGCTTCGCAACTAATGAAAAATTGTTTTTT	CASGLTGFATNEKLFF
TRBD2	TRBV27	.	TRBJ2-3	TGTGCCAGCAGATTAGCGGGGTCAGATACGCAGTATTTT	CASRLAGSDTQYF
.	TRBV11-3	.	TRBJ2-5	TGTGCCAGCAGCTTCGGTGGGGGGGCCTTGGAGACCCAGTACTTC	CASSFGGGALETQYF
TRBD1	TRBV5-1	.	TRBJ2-1	TGCGCCAGCAGCAGAGGGGGCTTCCTAGGGAATGAGCAGTTCTTC	CASSRGGFLGNEQFF
.	TRBV11-2	.	TRBJ1-2	TGTGCCAGCAGCTTAGTACCCCCTAGTAGGTATGGCTACACCTTC	CASSLVPPSRYGYTF
.	TRBV2	.	TRBJ1-1	TGTGCCAGCATAAAGGGGGGGAGGCCGGACACTGAAGCTTTCTTT	CASIKGGRPDTEAFF
.	TRBV4-1	.	TRBJ2-2	TGCGCCAGCAGCCATTCCAGCGAACTTAACACCGGGGAGCTGTTTTTT	CASSHSSELNTGELFF
.	TRBV19	once	TRBJ2-1	TGTGCCAGTAGTTGGGTAGCCTATGAGCAGTTCTTC	CASSWVAYEQFF
TRBD2	TRBV7-2	.	TRBJ2-1	TGTGCCAGTCAGCGGGGGGTGTCCCATGAGCAGTTCTTC	CASQRGVSHEQFF
.	TRBV6-4	.	TRBJ1-1	TGTGCCACGAGGACATCTTTGAACACTGAAGCTTTCTTT	CATRTSLNTEAFF
.	TRBV14	.	TRBJ2-2	TGTGCCAGCAGCCAAGATCTCCTAGGGGAGCTGTTTTTT	CASSQDLLGELFF
.	TRBV9	.	TRBJ2-1	TGTGCCAGCAGCGTGAACAGGGCTGCAGAGCAGTTCTTC	CASSVNRAAEQFF
TRBD1	TRBV5-1	.	TRBJ1-1	TGCGCCAGCAGCTCAGGGACAGGGGGCTCGGGGAACACTGAAGCTTTCTTT	CASSSGTGGSGNTEAFF
.	TRBV19	.	TRBJ2-7	TGTGCCAGTAGTATACAGGGGAGCTCCTACGAGCAGTACTTC	CASSIQGSSYEQYF
.	TRBV30	.	TRBJ1-1	TGTGCCTGGAGACAGGGTAATTCGGGAACTGAAGCTTTCTTT	CAWRQGNSGTEAFF
TRBD2	TRBV5-1	.	TRBJ2-1	TGCGCCAGCAGCTTGACCAATAGCGGGAGCTACAATGAGCAGTTCTTC	CASSLTNSGSYNEQFF
.	TRBV2	.	TRBJ1-2	TGTGCCAGCAGGGTCGGGATTAACTATGGCTACACCTTC	CASRVGINYGYTF
TRBD1	TRBV7-2	.	TRBJ1-1	TGTGCCAGCAGCCCGTCCCACGGGACAGGGAACACTGAAGCTTTCTTT	CASSPSHGTGNTEAFF
.	TRBV10-1	once	TRBJ2-1	TGCGCCAGCAGTGCGGGGGGCGATGAGCAGTTCTTC	CASSAGGDEQFF
TRBD1	TRBV7-2	.	TRBJ1-2	TGTGCCAGCAGCCCCGGACAGGGACACTATGGCTACACCTTC	CASSPGQGHYGYTF
.	TRBV6-5	once	TRBJ1-2	TGTGCCAGCAGTTCTCCAGGGACTAACTATGGCTACACCTTC	CASSSPGTNYGYTF
TRBD1	TRBV5-6	.	TRBJ2-3	TGTGCCAGCAGCTTGAGGGACAGGGGCACAGATACGCAGTATTTT	CASSLRDRGTDTQYF
.	TRBV5-6	.	TRBJ1-2	TGTGCCAGCAGCTTCGGCAGGGGCTCCTACTATGGCTACACCTTC	CASSFGRGSYYGYTF
TRBD1	TRBV5-1	.	TRBJ2-5	TGCGCCAGCAGCATTGACAGGGTTGGGACCCAGTACTTC	CASSIDRVGTQYF
TRBD2	TRBV7-9	few	TRBJ2-2	TGTGCCAGCAGCCTCAAGCGGGGCGGCGGGGAGCTGTTTTTT	CASSLKRGGGELFF
.	TRBV11-3	.	TRBJ1-1	TGTGCCAGCAGCCCAAGGGAGGGGAACACTGAAGCTTTCTTT	CASSPREGNTEAFF
.	TRBV19	.	TRBJ2-1	TGTGCCAGTAGTATGGGGGGGCTGTCCTACAATGAGCAGTTCTTC	CASSMGGLSYNEQFF
.	TRBV12-1	.	TRBJ1-2	TGTGCCAGCAACAAACCGGGACAGGGAGGGCCCTACTATGGCTACACCTTC	CASNKPGQGGPYYGYTF
.	TRBV6-5	.	TRBJ1-2	TGTGCCAGTTCACAACGGGGTACGGGGTATGGCTACACCTTC	CASSQRGTGYGYTF
TRBD1	TRBV18	.	TRBJ1-3	TGTGCCAGCTCACCGCAGAGGACAGGGAACTCTGGAAACACCATATATTTT	CASSPQRTGNSGNTIYF